This T cell receptor (beta chain) appears in the sequencing data of a study of CD8+CD57+ T cells in acquired aplastic anemia. Overall study context: An average of 3.2 ug of DNA was obtained from sorted CD4+ and CD8+ cells. Study conclusions and caveats: Controls and patients did not differ significantly in CD8+ Simpson's diversity.

In the case of this clonotype: The antigen is unknown. This may be a read error, as it is one base from a much larger clone.

Germline values: CDR1 SGHTS, CDR2 YDEGEE. CDR3 length: 15 amino acids. In patients chosen for sequencing, flow cytometry had shown CD8+CD57+ cell expansion. Patients had undergone no therapy by the time their blood was sampled. Profiling that covered TCR beta VDJ and CDR3 relied on genomic DNA as its template. TCRdb itself ran the reads through MiXCR, one entry per CDR3 protein. Among around 200,000 distinct CDR3 sequences, approximately 48% were seen once, and the ten largest hold over 10%. The sequenced material came from sorted CD4+, CD8+, or CD8+CD57+ T cells (not recorded which) from PBMCs. This receptor was obtained from a human donor with aplastic anemia. This chain uses TRBV5-8 with TRBJ1-2, with 7 bases identical to TRBD1. The CDR3 loop is CASSLPGGQFYGCTF. The CDR3 bases are TGTGCCAGCAGCCTACCGGGGGGACAGTTCTATGGCTGCACCTTC.